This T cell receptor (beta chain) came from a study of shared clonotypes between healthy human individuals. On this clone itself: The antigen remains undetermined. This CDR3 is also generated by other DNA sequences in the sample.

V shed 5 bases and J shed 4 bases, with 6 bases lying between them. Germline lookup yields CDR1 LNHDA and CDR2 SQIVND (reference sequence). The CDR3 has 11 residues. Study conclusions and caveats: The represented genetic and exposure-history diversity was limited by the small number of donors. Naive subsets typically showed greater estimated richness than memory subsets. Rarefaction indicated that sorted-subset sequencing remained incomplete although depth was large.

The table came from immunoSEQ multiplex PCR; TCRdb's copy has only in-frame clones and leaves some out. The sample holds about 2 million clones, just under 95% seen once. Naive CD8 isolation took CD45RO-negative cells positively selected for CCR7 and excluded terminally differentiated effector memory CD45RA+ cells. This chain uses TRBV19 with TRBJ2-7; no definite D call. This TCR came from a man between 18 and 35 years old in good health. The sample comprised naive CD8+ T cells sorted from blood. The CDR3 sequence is CASSASYEQYF. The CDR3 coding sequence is TGTGCCAGTAGTGCCTCATACGAGCAGTACTTC.